Below, 23 T cell receptor beta chains from the same sample are listed, as sequenced in a study of PD-L1 blockade in urothelial cancer. Profiled with immunoSEQ multiplex PCR; TCRdb holds only in-frame clones, not every one. The table records about 110,000 clones, roughly 90% of them present only once. Time point: peripheral blood 6 weeks after treatment start. The sequences come from PBMCs, collected around atezolizumab (anti-PD-L1) treatment. All receptors derive from a man aged 55 to 70 with urothelial cancer.

The chain is built from TRBV25-1 and TRBJ2-4; D might be TRBD1 (5 bases). The germline gives CDR1 MGHDK, CDR2 SYGVNS. V was trimmed by 3 bases and J by 2 bases, leaving 14 bases between them. This CDR3 comprises 16 residues. CDR3: CASSDIRGSSKNIQYF. The CDR3 DNA follows: TGTGCCAGCAGTGATATAAGGGGAAGTTCCAAAAACATTCAGTACTTC.

The chain links TRBV7-2 to TRBJ2-7, with 9 nucleotides matching TRBD2. The junction had 2 bases not matched to a gene; V was cut back by 4 bases and J by 7 bases. The germline V gene encodes CDR1 SGHTA and CDR2 FQGNSA. The CDR3 has 12 amino acids. The CDR3 DNA sequence: TGTGCCAGCAGCTATGCGGGAGGGGAGCAGTACTTC. Translating it yields CASSYAGGEQYF.

V gene TRBV18 combines with J gene TRBJ2-5; possibly TRBD1 for D (5 bases). V lost 5 bases and J 3 bases, leaving 10 bases between the germline ends. Germline loops: CDR1 KGHSH, CDR2 LQKENI. CDR3 length: 13 amino acids. Here the CDR3 reads CASSLGHEETQYF. CDR3 nucleotide sequence: TGTGCCAGCTCATTAGGACACGAAGAGACCCAGTACTTC.

The chain uses TRBV5-1 and TRBJ2-2, with 10 bases identical to TRBD2. The CDR3 consists of 16 residues. CDR1 SGHRS and CDR2 YFSETQ come from the germline V gene. V shed 2 bases and J 7 bases; nucleotides not matched to a gene: 8. The CDR3 is CASSLPAGGLIGELFF. The CDR3, as DNA: TGCGCCAGCAGCTTACCAGCGGGGGGGCTGATCGGGGAGCTGTTTTTT.

The chain is built from TRBV28 and TRBJ1-5; D not certain. The CDR3 has 13 amino acids. V lost 3 bases and J 8 bases, leaving 11 bases between the germline ends. Germline V gives CDR1 MDHEN, CDR2 SYDVKM. The CDR3 spells CASSFEPLEPQHF. CDR3 DNA sequence: TGTGCCAGCAGTTTCGAGCCTTTGGAGCCCCAGCATTTT.

The V call is TRBV14, the J call TRBJ1-3; the D gene is possibly TRBD1 (6 bases). The CDR3 loop spans 16 amino acids. Looked up from germline, CDR1 is SGHDN and CDR2 is FVKESK. With 4 bases removed from V and 2 bases from J, the gap between germline ends came to 15 bases. The CDR3 spells CASSPLGTLTGNTIYF. The DNA for the CDR3 is TGTGCCAGCAGCCCCCTAGGGACATTAACTGGAAACACCATATATTTT.

The chain is built from TRBV6-6 and TRBJ1-2, with 9 bases fitting TRBD1. In germline, CDR1 is MNHNY, CDR2 SVGAGI (reference sequence). The CDR3 sequence is 14 residues long. V lost 2 bases and J lost 7; bases outside the gene matches: 5. CDR3 protein: CASSYRGQGSGYTF. For the CDR3, the DNA is TGTGCCAGCAGTTACCGAGGACAGGGGAGTGGCTACACCTTC.

In nucleotides, the CDR3 is TGTGCCTGGAGTCCTAGTTCAATGGACTATGGCTACACCTTC. This codes for CAWSPSSMDYGYTF. V and J are TRBV30 and TRBJ1-2; D gene uncertain. CDR3 length: 14 amino acids. V dropped 2 bases and J dropped 3 bases, with 13 bases sitting between them. Germline CDR1 and CDR2: GTSNPN and SVGIG (reference sequence). The complete variable domain, with remaining parts taken from reference TRBV30 and TRBJ1-2, reads SQTIHQWPATLVQPVGSPLSLECTVEGTSNPNLYWYRQAAGRGLQLLFYSVGIGQISSEVPQNLSASRPQDRQFILSSKKLLLSDSGFYLCAWSPSSMDYGYTFGSGTRLTVV.

The DNA for the CDR3 is TGTGCCAGCTCACCACCTAGCAGAAGGATGGATGGCTACACCTTC. Its protein product is CASSPPSRRMDGYTF. This rearrangement joins TRBV18 to TRBJ1-2; D not certain. CDR1 is KGHSH and CDR2 is LQKENI in the germline V gene. The ends were cut back, 0 bases at V and 6 bases at J, with 14 bases in the middle. The CDR3 has 15 amino acids.

V and J are TRBV11-2 and TRBJ2-2; D gene uncertain. Trimming left V 3 bases short and J 3 bases short, with 8 bases between. The germline CDR1 and CDR2 sequences are SGHAT and FQNNGV. The CDR3 spans 14 residues. The CDR3 loop reads CASSFGRDTGELFF. DNA of the CDR3: TGTGCCAGCAGCTTTGGCCGTGACACCGGGGAGCTGTTTTTT.

The gene calls are TRBV10-3 and TRBJ1-1; perhaps TRBD1 as D (6 bases). From germline, CDR1 is ENHRY and CDR2 SYGVKD. This CDR3 spans 16 amino acids. Trimming took 7 bases from V and 2 from J, leaving 20 bases between them. CDR3 nucleotides: TGTGCCATCACCCGATCCCAACAGGGAAGTAACACTGAAGCTTTCTTT. Amino acid sequence: CAITRSQQGSNTEAFF.

V and J are TRBV9 and TRBJ2-7, with D possibly TRBD2 on 6 matching bases. The CDR3 consists of 13 residues. Germline CDR1 and CDR2: SGDLS and YYNGEE. V was cut by 7 bases and J by 6 bases, with 17 bases left in between. The CDR3 nucleotides read TGTGCCAGCGGACCGGGAGCAAGAGGCGAGCAGTACTTC. This gives the protein CASGPGARGEQYF. The whole variable domain, filled in from reference TRBV9 and TRBJ2-7, reads DSGVTQTPKHLITATGQRVTLRCSPRSGDLSVYWYQQSLDQGLQFLIQYYNGEERAKGNILERFSAQQFPDLHSELNLSSLELGDSALYFCASGPGARGEQYFGPGTRLTVT.

The rearrangement joins TRBV4-2 to TRBJ2-5; no definite D call. CDR3 length: 14 residues. Germline V gene data show CDR1 as LGHNA and CDR2 as YNFKEQ. V lost 1 base and J lost 2, with 8 bases in between. CDR3 coding DNA: TGTGCCAGCAGCCAAGTAACCCAGCAAGAGACCCAGTACTTC. Its protein product is CASSQVTQQETQYF.

The V and J genes are TRBV9 and TRBJ2-3, with 9 positions matching TRBD2. The germline CDR1 and CDR2 sequences are SGDLS and YYNGEE. The CDR3 contains 15 residues. The ends lost 2 bases at V and 3 bases at J; junction bases unmatched: 4. For the CDR3, the DNA is TGTGCCAGCAGCGTTAGCGGGAGTTCGACAGATACGCAGTATTTT. This gives the protein CASSVSGSSTDTQYF.

The chain uses TRBV28 and TRBJ1-2; D remains ambiguous. Germline values: CDR1 MDHEN, CDR2 SYDVKM. The CDR3 loop spans 14 amino acids. Deletions cut 2 bases from V and 3 bases from J, with 10 bases between. The CDR3, as DNA: TGTGCCAGCAGTTTAGCTATGAACGACTATGGCTACACCTTC. The encoded protein is CASSLAMNDYGYTF.

This clone was counted a few times. V gene TRBV2 combines with J gene TRBJ2-7, with D perhaps TRBD2 (5 bases). Per the germline V gene, CDR1 is SNHLY and CDR2 is FYNNEI. The length of the CDR3 is 14 residues. The ends were cut back, 3 bases at V and 6 bases at J, with 15 bases in the middle. This CDR3 is CASSERSGRGEQYF. For the CDR3, the DNA is TGTGCCAGCAGTGAGCGGTCCGGTCGGGGCGAGCAGTACTTC.

The CDR3 here is CASSLDGRGQGETQYF. CDR3 DNA: TGTGCCAGCAGCTTGGATGGCAGGGGGCAGGGGGAGACCCAGTACTTC. The chain joins TRBV5-5 to TRBJ2-5; 8 bases are shared with TRBD1. V dropped 0 bases and J dropped 5; count of bases not matched to a gene: 9. In germline, CDR1 is SGHKS, CDR2 YYEKEE (reference sequence). The CDR3 totals 16 residues. Supplemented by reference TRBV5-5 and TRBJ2-5, the full variable domain reads DAGVTQSPTHLIKTRGQQVTLRCSPISGHKSVSWYQQVLGQGPQFIFQYYEKEERGRGNFPDRFSARQFPNYSSELNVNALLLGDSALYLCASSLDGRGQGETQYFGPGTRLLVL.

The chain has TRBV7-3 and TRBJ2-2, with TRBD2 as a possible D gene (5 bases). The germline V gene encodes CDR1 SGHTA and CDR2 FQGTGA. Trimming stripped 0 bases from V and 4 bases from J, with 9 bases between. CDR3 length: 15 residues. This chain's CDR3 is CASSLTAGFTGELFF. The CDR3, as DNA: TGTGCCAGCAGCTTAACGGCGGGTTTCACCGGGGAGCTGTTTTTT.

This sequence joins TRBV6-5 and TRBJ1-6; perhaps TRBD1 as D (5 bases). The CDR3 length is 13 residues. V lost 5 bases and J 5 bases, leaving 7 bases between the germline ends. Per germline, CDR1 MNHEY and CDR2 SVGAGI. The CDR3 sequence: CASSMTDNSPLHF. CDR3 coding DNA: TGTGCCAGCAGTATGACAGATAATTCACCCCTCCACTTT.

The J gene is TRBJ1-2, the V gene TRBV7-2, with 7 bases matching TRBD1. The CDR3 totals 12 residues. The trim removed 5 bases at V and 8 bases at J, leaving 5 bases unmatched. The V gene's germline CDR1 is SGHTA and CDR2 FQGNSA. The CDR3 DNA is TGTGCCAGCAGCCAGACAGGGATAGGCTACACCTTC. As protein: CASSQTGIGYTF. The variable domain in full, completed from reference TRBV7-2 and TRBJ1-2, reads GAGVSQSPSNKVTEKGKDVELRCDPISGHTALYWYRQSLGQGLEFLIYFQGNSAPDKSGLPSDRFSAERTGGSVSTLTIQRTQQEDSAVYLCASSQTGIGYTFGSGTRLTVV.

This chain links TRBV18 with TRBJ2-1, with TRBD2 matching over 7 bases. The V gene end was trimmed by 3 bases and the J gene end by 0 bases; junction bases not matched to a gene: 2. The CDR3 has 15 amino acids. Germline CDR1 KGHSH, CDR2 LQKENI. The CDR3 here is CASSPPGGSYNEQFF. For the CDR3, the DNA is TGTGCCAGCTCACCGCCGGGAGGCTCCTACAATGAGCAGTTCTTC.

The rearrangement links TRBV7-2 to TRBJ2-2; 11 positions match TRBD1. There are 15 residues in the CDR3. Germline V CDR1 and CDR2: SGHTA, FQGNSA. Trimming at V came to 5 bases and at J to 9 bases, leaving 8 bases not matched to a gene. CDR3 DNA sequence: TGTGCCAGCAGCCAGGGACAGGGGGGGCTACGGGAGCTGTTTTTT. Translated: CASSQGQGGLRELFF.

The V call is TRBV21-1, the J call TRBJ2-2; the listed D gene, TRBD1, was not tested against the DNA. TRBV21-1 is a known pseudogene. The CDR3 spans 17 residues. The DNA of the CDR3 is TGTGCCAGCAGCAAAGACTCGGACAGGGGATACACCGGGGAGCTGTTTTTT. Its translation is CASSKDSDRGYTGELFF.